Below, 11 T cell receptor beta chains from the same sample are listed, as sequenced in a study of shared clonotypes between healthy human individuals. Produced via immunoSEQ multiplex PCR; TCRdb's table is partial and in-frame only. The sample has about 870,000 clones, approximately 92% seen once; the top ten hold approximately 25%. CD45RO-negative CD8 cells positively selected for CCR7 made up the naive population, which excluded terminally differentiated effector memory CD45RA+ cells. Material for sequencing was naive CD8+ T cells sorted from blood. The receptors come from a man aged 25-45 years in good health.

This clone is a singleton in its sample. The gene calls are TRBV7-9 and TRBJ2-7; a weak D match, TRBD1 (6 bases). Trimming pared 5 bases from V and 2 bases from J, leaving 19 bases between. Looked up from germline, CDR1 is SEHNR and CDR2 is FQNEAQ (reference sequence). The CDR3 has 16 amino acids. Here the CDR3 DNA reads TGTGCCAGCAGCAAGGACAGCCCGCGAGGGGCCTACGAGCAGTACTTC. Translating gives CASSKDSPRGAYEQYF.

The chain is built from TRBV2 and TRBJ2-3, with 7 positions matching TRBD2. After removal of 6 bases from V and 10 bases from J, the junction contained 13 bases not matched to a gene. Germline V gene data show CDR1 as SNHLY and CDR2 as FYNNEI. The CDR3 extends over 14 amino acids. The DNA of the CDR3 is TGTGCCAGCAGAAAACCCGAGACTAGCATCGCGCAGTATTTT. Its protein is CASRKPETSIAQYF. Variable domain in full (rest from reference TRBV2 and TRBJ2-3): EPEVTQTPSHQVTQMGQEVILRCVPISNHLYFYWYRQILGQKVEFLVSFYNNEISEKSEIFDDQFSVERPDGSNFTLKIRSTKLEDSAMYFCASRKPETSIAQYFGPGTRLTVL.

The rearrangement links TRBV5-1 to TRBJ2-1, with D maybe TRBD2 (7 bases). With 3 bases removed from V and 10 bases from J, the gap between germline ends came to 23 bases. The CDR3 consists of 16 residues. Looked up from germline, CDR1 is SGHRS and CDR2 is YFSETQ. CDR3 DNA sequence: TGCGCCAGCAGCTCTATTTGGGGGGGCCCAAGTGGAGAGCAGTTCTTC. Its translation is CASSSIWGGPSGEQFF.

The chain's CDR3 is CASSLNPNYGYTF. The DNA for the CDR3 is TGTGCCAGCAGCCTCAATCCCAACTATGGCTACACCTTC. The V and J genes are TRBV11-1 and TRBJ1-2; D is unresolved. The CDR3 has 13 residues. Germline-derived CDR1 and CDR2 are SGHAT and FQDESV (reference sequence). V was pared by 5 bases and J by 2 bases, with 9 bases between.

The rearrangement links TRBV29-1 to TRBJ1-1, with TRBD1 as a possible D gene (5 bases). CDR1 is SQVTM and CDR2 is ANQGSEA in the germline V gene. Trimming shortened V by 0 bases and J by 6 bases, and 11 bases separated the two germline ends. The CDR3 totals 13 residues. The CDR3 here is CSVEDRVGPEAFF. CDR3 bases: TGCAGCGTTGAAGATCGGGTGGGACCTGAAGCTTTCTTT.

This sequence joins TRBV4-1 and TRBJ2-7; the D gene is possibly TRBD1 (5 bases). The CDR3 runs to 18 residues. CDR1 is MGHRA and CDR2 is YSYEKL in the germline V gene. The V end lost 2 bases, the J end lost 1 base, and 21 bases lay between the germline ends. The CDR3 DNA sequence: TGCGCCAGCAGCCAAAAGGTCGGAAAGACAGAGAAGTCCTACGAGCAGTACTTC. Translation: CASSQKVGKTEKSYEQYF.

V gene TRBV4-2 combines with J gene TRBJ2-5; possible D gene TRBD1, 6 bases. The CDR3 loop spans 14 amino acids. V lost 6 bases and J 0 bases, leaving 11 bases between the germline ends. CDR1 and CDR2 from the germline V gene are LGHNA and YNFKEQ. The CDR3 protein is CASSTTGNQETQYF. CDR3 DNA: TGTGCCAGCAGTACCACAGGGAACCAAGAGACCCAGTACTTC.

The chain uses TRBV4-1 and TRBJ2-5, with 8 bases matching TRBD1. This CDR3 is built from 14 residues. Trimming cost V 9 bases and J 5 bases; bases outside gene matches: 11. Germline V gene sequence: CDR1 MGHRA, CDR2 YSYEKL. The CDR3 DNA follows: TGCGCCAGTTCTTTTCTGACAGGGGTTGAGACCCAGTACTTC. Translating it yields CASSFLTGVETQYF.

V gene TRBV14 combines with J gene TRBJ1-1, with 9 bases fitting TRBD1. The junction had 8 bases not matched to a gene; V was cut back by 0 bases and J by 6 bases. CDR3 length: 16 residues. Germline CDR1 and CDR2: SGHDN and FVKESK. Here the CDR3 DNA reads TGTGCCAGCAGCCAAGAAGAGTTACAGGGGGCCTCTGAAGCTTTCTTT. Its protein product is CASSQEELQGASEAFF.

V gene TRBV7-9 combines with J gene TRBJ2-3; 7 positions match TRBD1. There are 17 residues in the CDR3. CDR1 and CDR2 (germline): SEHNR, FQNEAQ (reference sequence). V was pared by 4 bases and J by 11 bases, with 21 bases of the junction left unmatched. The CDR3 coding sequence is TGTGCCAGCAGCTCACTGTCGGACAGGAGACCTGTCGGTGTGCAGTATTTT. As protein: CASSSLSDRRPVGVQYF.

The chain links TRBV11-2 to TRBJ2-7; 7 bases are a match to TRBD1. J was trimmed by 4 bases and V by 1 base; bases with no gene match: 16. The CDR3 loop spans 18 amino acids. Germline V lookup: CDR1 SGHAT, CDR2 FQNNGV. The CDR3 spells CASSLVGSEQGRFYEQYF. Here the CDR3 DNA reads TGTGCCAGCAGCTTAGTGGGTAGCGAACAGGGGAGATTTTACGAGCAGTACTTC.